Listed below are T cell receptor beta chains from one sample, sequenced in a study of blood T cell repertoires in COVID-19. Here immunoSEQ multiplex PCR was the method, and the copy in TCRdb shows in-frame clones only, minus some. This table has roughly 380,000 clones, less than 90% appearing once. Sequenced sample: PBMCs or T cells enriched from blood (not recorded which). The receptors stem from a woman aged 30 to 39 who had recovered from COVID-19. Each CDR3 is given without its conserved first and last residue. D genes are given only for firm matches. Clone size is given for some rows only: seen once, a few or many times, or a class if the clone is expanded.

. TRBV27 TRBD1 ASSSAGGAYGYT
. TRBV14 . ASSPVAAKNIQY
. TRBV7-9 TRBD1 ASSFPGGSGDTEAF
. TRBV30 TRBD1 AWRHRGATNEKLF
. TRBV27 TRBD2 ASSRLAGAYEQY
few TRBV7-9 . ASSLEGRRADTQY
few TRBV6-1 . ASSDRRANEQF
. TRBV21-1 . ASSKVGTEETQY
. TRBV20-1 TRBD1 SASLAGGQGALFGGYT
. TRBV5-1 . ASSFKLAGNTGELF
. TRBV27 TRBD1 ASKLTGGAYEQY
. TRBV18 . ASSPVRSGHGNTIY
. TRBV5-1 . ASSLEGGLGNTIY
. TRBV7-9 . ASSDSTGQKVYEQY
. TRBV12-3/TRBV12-4 . ASKLDSGNTIY
. TRBV28 . ASSPGTATSTDTQY
. TRBV4-1 TRBD2 ASSQVRTSGGVEQF
. TRBV6-5 . ASSYGRPGETQY
. TRBV9 TRBD2 ASSGGSSPTGELF
. TRBV4-1 . ASSQDPGLNTEAF
. TRBV7-9 . ASSPDMKQF
. TRBV3-1/TRBV3-2 . ASSQVLWAGSDPTDTQY
. TRBV7-2 . ASSLVGGNTGELF
once TRBV19 TRBD2 ASSMRLAGGTDTQY
. TRBV4-1 TRBD2 ASSQGLAGGREQF
. TRBV15 TRBD2 ATSIGTSGYEQY
. TRBV10-1 TRBD1 ASRGQLNTEAF
. TRBV18 TRBD1 ASSPGQGASQPQH
. TRBV27 . ASSPFHTGELF
. TRBV21-1 . ASSKQGVYTEAF
. TRBV12-3/TRBV12-4 . ASTPSGANVLT
. TRBV5-4 TRBD2 ASSLFKREDHEQY
. TRBV7-2 . ASSLGGWGREETQY
. TRBV13 TRBD1 ASSRTGGVFGYT
. TRBV20-1 . SALLPYGQY
once TRBV5-1 . ASSVTDVNYGYT
. TRBV10-2 . ASSEDRIGAF
. TRBV5-1 TRBD2 ASSLAPLAGDTDTQY
. TRBV29-1 TRBD2 SVLGLGAWYEQY
. TRBV3-1/TRBV3-2 TRBD1 ASSLAGTGGGEQY
. TRBV27 . ASSLGTIGNEKLF
. TRBV11-2 . ASSLGIGGGDSPLH